One and the same sample provided the 20 T cell receptor beta chains below, sequenced in a study of cytomegalovirus exposure and HLA in healthy donors. Repertoires were generated with immunoSEQ multiplex PCR, while TCRdb's copy carries only in-frame clones and drops some. The sample consists of approximately 160,000 clones, roughly nine tenths of them appearing once. Source material: PBMCs. These receptors were collected from a woman in her late teens or twenties in good health and CMV-seropositive.

This chain connects TRBV19 to TRBJ2-7, with D unresolved. V shed 1 base and J shed 5 bases, with 6 bases lying between them. Germline V gene sequence: CDR1 LNHDA, CDR2 SQIVND (reference sequence). CDR3 length: 12 amino acids. The CDR3 here is CASSIVGNEQYF. The DNA for the CDR3 is TGTGCCAGTAGTATAGTGGGCAACGAGCAGTACTTC.

CDR3 nucleotide sequence: TGTGCCAGCAGCTTGCGGGGCGGGGTCACAGATACGCAGTATTTT. It yields the protein CASSLRGGVTDTQYF. V usage is TRBV5-4 and J usage is TRBJ2-3; tentative D call: TRBD2 (6 bases). Trimming stripped 1 base from V and 2 bases from J, with 11 bases between. The germline V gene has CDR1 SGHNT and CDR2 YYREEE (reference sequence). CDR3 size: 15 residues.

V is TRBV6-5 and J is TRBJ2-7; 8 bases match TRBD2. Germline trimming cut 5 bases from V and 5 bases from J; bases unmatched to any gene: 11. The CDR3 runs to 15 residues. Germline V gene sequence: CDR1 MNHEY, CDR2 SVGAGI. The CDR3 is CASSRGAGTSDEQYF. CDR3 sequence (DNA): TGTGCCAGCAGTCGAGGCGCCGGGACTAGTGACGAGCAGTACTTC.

This chain joins TRBV4-2 and TRBJ2-7, with 7 bases that match TRBD2. Germline V CDR1 and CDR2: LGHNA, YNFKEQ. V trimming: 0 bases; J trimming: 3 bases; junction bases outside the gene matches: 14. This CDR3 contains 18 residues. CDR3 bases: TGTGCCAGCAGCCAAGAGACGGCACGGCGGGGGACGATCTACGAGCAGTACTTC. It translates to CASSQETARRGTIYEQYF.

The rearrangement joins TRBV7-3 to TRBJ2-7, with 10 bases aligning to TRBD1. CDR3 length: 13 residues. Looked up from germline, CDR1 is SGHTA and CDR2 is FQGTGA. V dropped 4 bases and J dropped 3; count of bases not matched to a gene: 0. The CDR3 is CASSWDRGYEQYF. The CDR3 DNA sequence: TGTGCCAGCAGCTGGGACAGGGGCTACGAGCAGTACTTC. Full variable domain (remainder filled in from reference TRBV7-3 and TRBJ2-7): GAGVSQTPSNKVTEKGKYVELRCDPISGHTALYWYRQSLGQGPEFLIYFQGTGAADDSGLPNDRFFAVRPEGSVSTLKIQRTERGDSAVYLCASSWDRGYEQYFGPGTRLTVT.

The chain is built from TRBV5-1 and TRBJ1-1; 7 nucleotides match TRBD1. CDR3 length: 14 amino acids. V gave up 4 bases and J gave up 1 base; unmatched junction bases: 4. Germline CDR1 SGHRS, CDR2 YFSETQ. The CDR3 protein is CASSPGTANTEAFF. CDR3 DNA sequence: TGCGCCAGCAGCCCGGGGACAGCGAACACTGAAGCTTTCTTT.

CDR3 sequence: CASSLVSKQGSNQPQHF. The CDR3 DNA sequence: TGTGCCAGCAGCTTAGTATCAAAACAGGGTAGCAATCAGCCCCAGCATTTT. The rearrangement links TRBV11-3 to TRBJ1-5, with TRBD1 as a possible D gene (6 bases). The CDR3 totals 17 residues. CDR1 and CDR2 from the germline V gene are SGHNT and YENEEA. Trimming pared 1 base from V and 0 bases from J, leaving 13 bases between.

V usage is TRBV4-1 and J usage is TRBJ2-1; 9 nucleotides agree with TRBD2. Germline CDR1 reads MGHRA; CDR2 reads YSYEKL. The CDR3 consists of 16 residues. The J segment lost 9 bases and the V segment lost 0 bases, leaving 9 bases of the junction unmatched. The CDR3 sequence is CASSQEPAGGFSEQFF. As DNA, the CDR3 is TGCGCCAGCAGCCAAGAGCCGGCGGGGGGGTTCAGTGAGCAGTTCTTC.

The chain is built from TRBV28 and TRBJ2-7, with 8 bases identical to TRBD1. Germline V CDR1 and CDR2: MDHEN, SYDVKM. Trimming cost V 5 bases and J 3 bases; bases outside gene matches: 15. The CDR3 runs 17 residues. The CDR3 is CASSATPTGQGFYEQYF. In DNA, the CDR3 is TGTGCCAGCAGTGCAACCCCTACCGGACAGGGTTTCTACGAGCAGTACTTC.

The chain joins TRBV7-9 to TRBJ1-1; 7 nucleotides agree with TRBD1. Germline V gives CDR1 SEHNR, CDR2 FQNEAQ (reference sequence). V was pared by 5 bases and J by 1 base, with 1 base of the junction left unmatched. The CDR3 is made up of 13 amino acids. CDR3 amino acids: CASSPGGNTEAFF. CDR3 sequence (DNA): TGTGCCAGCAGCCCAGGGGGGAACACTGAAGCTTTCTTT.

The chain employs TRBV4-1 and TRBJ2-7; D might be TRBD1 (7 bases). Germline CDR1 and CDR2: MGHRA and YSYEKL. Trimming pared 2 bases from V and 2 bases from J, leaving 16 bases between. This CDR3 has 16 amino acids. The CDR3 sequence is CASSQPRAGQPYEQYF. CDR3 nucleotides: TGCGCCAGCAGCCAACCTCGGGCGGGACAGCCCTACGAGCAGTACTTC.

This clone was detected only once. The J gene is TRBJ2-5, the V gene TRBV6-5, with D hard to call. In germline, CDR1 is MNHEY, CDR2 SVGAGI. This CDR3 contains 15 residues. With 6 bases removed from V and 4 bases from J, the gap between germline ends came to 18 bases. The CDR3 DNA reads TGTGCCAGCAGACCGCTAGGAGAGGTCGGAGAGACCCAGTACTTC. Protein sequence: CASRPLGEVGETQYF.

This clone showed up just a few times. The gene calls are TRBV5-5 and TRBJ2-1; perhaps TRBD1 as D (5 bases). The CDR3 runs to 13 residues. Trimming shortened V by 0 bases and J by 6 bases, and 7 bases separated the two germline ends. The germline gives CDR1 SGHKS, CDR2 YYEKEE (reference sequence). CDR3 amino acids: CASSLVRANEQFF. CDR3 in DNA: TGTGCCAGCAGCTTGGTCAGGGCCAATGAGCAGTTCTTC.

The chain is built from TRBV14 and TRBJ2-3; D is perhaps TRBD2 (5 bases). CDR1 is SGHDN and CDR2 is FVKESK in the germline V gene. Trimming left V 4 bases short and J 6 bases short, with 11 bases between. The CDR3 is 13 amino acids. CDR3: CASSPAGRDTQYF. In DNA form, the CDR3 reads TGTGCCAGCAGCCCTGCGGGTAGGGATACGCAGTATTTT.

J is TRBJ1-4 and V is TRBV7-8, with 7 bases aligning to TRBD1. Germline V gene sequence: CDR1 SGHVS, CDR2 FQNEAQ. The CDR3 sequence is 18 residues long. The V and J ends lost 2 bases and 2 bases, in that order; junction bases with no gene match: 11. The CDR3 DNA is TGTGCCAGCAGCTTACCCAGGACAGGCAAAGGGACTAATGAAAAACTGTTTTTT. Amino acids: CASSLPRTGKGTNEKLFF.

The chain links TRBV4-1 to TRBJ2-1; D is possibly TRBD1 (5 bases). V was trimmed by 1 base and J by 8 bases, leaving 12 bases between them. This CDR3 comprises 14 residues. The germline V gene has CDR1 MGHRA and CDR2 YSYEKL. CDR3 loop: CASSQVLLGDEQFF. Written as DNA, the CDR3 is TGCGCCAGCAGCCAAGTCCTCTTAGGGGATGAGCAGTTCTTC.

This CDR3 is CASSVWPQETQYF. CDR3 in DNA: TGTGCCAGCAGTGTATGGCCTCAAGAGACCCAGTACTTC. The chain has TRBV2 and TRBJ2-5; D gene unclear. With 4 bases removed from V and 2 bases from J, the gap between germline ends came to 8 bases. The CDR3 runs 13 residues. Germline V gives CDR1 SNHLY, CDR2 FYNNEI.

The gene calls are TRBV7-2 and TRBJ2-7, with 8 bases that match TRBD1. V lost 2 bases to trimming and J lost 0 bases; unmatched junction nucleotides: 9. The CDR3 spans 17 residues. The germline gives CDR1 SGHTA, CDR2 FQGNSA. The CDR3 is CASSLRGRQGFSYEQYF. The CDR3 nucleotides are TGTGCCAGCAGCTTAAGGGGACGACAGGGGTTCTCCTACGAGCAGTACTTC.

The rearrangement uses TRBV6-1 and TRBJ2-5, with 7 bases lining up with TRBD2. The length of the CDR3 is 14 residues. V dropped 10 bases and J dropped 1; count of bases not matched to a gene: 9. Germline V gives CDR1 MNHNS, CDR2 SASEGT. CDR3 loop: CATSGRVFQETQYF. As DNA, the CDR3 is TGTGCCACCTCGGGGAGGGTATTCCAAGAGACCCAGTACTTC.

The rearrangement uses TRBV10-3 and TRBJ1-2, with 7 bases lining up with TRBD1. CDR3 length: 15 residues. Germline V gene lookup returns CDR1 ENHRY and CDR2 SYGVKD. With V trimmed by 4 bases and J by 4 bases, 9 bases remained unmatched. The CDR3: CAISAPDRATYGYTF. CDR3 nucleotides: TGTGCCATCAGTGCCCCTGACAGGGCGACCTATGGCTACACCTTC.